These 21 T cell receptor beta chains came from one sample sequenced in a study of CD8+ T cells in alopecia areata. RNA was isolated and reverse transcribed to cDNA, the sequencing template. Repertoires were generated with immunoSEQ multiplex PCR, while TCRdb's copy carries only in-frame clones and drops some. The sample includes 110,000 to 150,000 clones, around 51% of them seen just once. Source: CD4+ T cells sorted from blood, taken at week 0. The receptors come from a human donor with alopecia areata.

The gene calls are TRBV29-1 and TRBJ1-1; D not certain. This CDR3 spans 11 amino acids. Trimming cost V 4 bases and J 3 bases, with 6 bases left between them. Germline CDR1 and CDR2: SQVTM and ANQGSEA. The CDR3 region has the DNA TGCAGCGTTGTTTCGGACACTGAAGCTTTCTTT. This gives the protein CSVVSDTEAFF.

This clone was observed a few times. Relative to the germline gene, one junction end is altered; a read error may explain this. The chain has TRBV29-1 and TRBJ2-5; D ambiguous. The CDR3 extends over 11 amino acids. CDR1 SQVTM and CDR2 ANQGSEA come from the germline V gene. The CDR3 DNA follows: TGCAGCGCTGAAGCGTGGGGGACCCAGTACTTC. Protein product: CSAEAWGTQYF.

V usage is TRBV7-3 and J usage is TRBJ2-5; 7 positions agree with TRBD2. The CDR3 runs 17 residues. CDR1 SGHTA and CDR2 FQGTGA come from the germline V gene. With 5 bases clipped from V and 3 bases from J, the junction kept 15 bases outside the gene matches. CDR3: CASSPNPRGSGEETQYF. For the CDR3, the DNA is TGTGCCAGCAGCCCTAACCCCCGCGGGAGCGGAGAAGAGACCCAGTACTTC.

The V and J genes are TRBV6-5 and TRBJ2-3; possible D gene TRBD1, 7 bases. Germline CDR1 reads MNHEY; CDR2 reads SVGAGI. The CDR3 totals 16 residues. The germline V and J ends were trimmed by 0 bases and 1 base, with 11 bases remaining between them. The CDR3: CASSYSSRGGTDTQYF. The CDR3 nucleotides are TGTGCCAGCAGTTACTCGTCCAGGGGGGGCACAGATACGCAGTATTTT.

The chain links TRBV29-1 to TRBJ2-5; TRBD2 is a possible D gene (6 bases). CDR3 length: 17 residues. The V and J ends lost 4 bases and 5 bases respectively, with 26 bases between them. Germline V CDR1 and CDR2: SQVTM, ANQGSEA. DNA of the CDR3: TGCAGCGTTGTTTTGCCCAGCGGGCTTACCCTAGGGGAGACCCAGTACTTC. Translating gives CSVVLPSGLTLGETQYF.

The gene calls are TRBV25-1 and TRBJ2-6; no clear D. The CDR3 contains 12 residues. Trimming cost V 6 bases and J 4 bases, with 4 bases left between them. Germline CDR1 reads MGHDK; CDR2 reads SYGVNS. Written as DNA, the CDR3 is TGTGCCAGCAGCTACGGGGCCAACGTCCTGACTTTC. It translates to CASSYGANVLTF.

This chain links TRBV29-1 with TRBJ2-1; TRBD2 matches 9 bases. The germline V gene has CDR1 SQVTM and CDR2 ANQGSEA. The length of the CDR3 is 14 residues. The DNA of the CDR3 is TGCGGGTCCGGTAGCGGGAGAGGGGACAATGAGCAGTTCTTC. This sequence encodes CGSGSGRGDNEQFF.

The chain couples TRBV5-6 to TRBJ1-5, with TRBD1 matching over 7 bases. The CDR3 sequence is 15 residues long. V was clipped by 1 base and J by 6 bases; unmatched bases: 7. Germline V CDR1 and CDR2: SGHDT, YYEEEE. The CDR3 DNA sequence: TGTGCCAGCAGCTTGTGGAGGACAGGCTTTCAGCCCCAGCATTTT. Protein: CASSLWRTGFQPQHF.

This clone was seen only a few times. The chain couples TRBV19 to TRBJ2-7; 7 nucleotides line up with TRBD1. Germline CDR1 and CDR2: LNHDA and SQIVND (reference sequence). CDR3 size: 12 residues. The trim removed 6 bases at V and 3 bases at J, leaving 2 bases unmatched. The CDR3: CASRGDSYEQYF. CDR3 sequence (DNA): TGTGCCAGTAGGGGGGACAGCTACGAGCAGTACTTC.

This clone was seen only a few times. The V gene is TRBV29-1, the J gene TRBJ1-2, with 9 bases that match TRBD1. Germline CDR1 and CDR2: SQVTM and ANQGSEA. V lost 7 bases and J lost 6; bases outside the gene matches: 9. The CDR3 has 13 residues. This CDR3 reads CSARDREIDGYTF. The CDR3 DNA reads TGCAGCGCCCGGGACAGGGAGATCGATGGCTACACCTTC.

The count of this clone is one. The chain combines TRBV27 with TRBJ2-1, with TRBD1 identical over 7 bases. V dropped 8 bases and J dropped 5; count of bases not matched to a gene: 12. The CDR3 length is 15 residues. Germline V CDR1 and CDR2: MNHEY, SMNVEV (reference sequence). The CDR3 DNA is TGTGCCAGCTGCTACCGGGACAGATCTAACAATGAGCAGTTCTTC. It yields the protein CASCYRDRSNNEQFF.

V usage is TRBV30 and J usage is TRBJ2-7; D tentatively fits TRBD1 or TRBD2 (5 bases each). V shed 3 bases and J shed 1 base, with 13 bases lying between them. This CDR3 has 14 residues. Germline-derived CDR1 and CDR2 are GTSNPN and SVGIG (reference sequence). The CDR3 spells CAWRGDVVSYEQYF. The CDR3 region has the DNA TGTGCCTGGAGGGGGGACGTTGTATCCTACGAGCAGTACTTC.

This clone has just one count. The gene calls are TRBV5-4 and TRBJ1-3, with 7 bases that match TRBD1. J gave up 0 bases and V 4 bases, and 7 bases lay outside the gene matches. Germline lookup yields CDR1 SGHNT and CDR2 YYREEE (reference sequence). This CDR3 is 16 amino acids long. The CDR3 loop is CASSNRGSHSGNTIYF. The CDR3 coding sequence is TGTGCCAGCAGCAACAGGGGTTCCCACTCTGGAAACACCATATATTTT.

The CDR3 loop reads CASSQAPAREQFF. The CDR3 DNA is TGCGCCAGCAGCCAAGCTCCTGCCCGAGAGCAGTTCTTC. This chain uses TRBV4-1 with TRBJ2-1; D is unclear. The CDR3 runs to 13 residues. Germline CDR1 reads MGHRA; CDR2 reads YSYEKL. Trimming took off 1 base at V and 10 bases at J, with 11 bases between the two ends.

This clone has a handful of counts. The genes are TRBV11-3 and TRBJ2-1, with D perhaps matching TRBD2 (5 bases). The germline V gene encodes CDR1 SGHNT and CDR2 YENEEA. The CDR3 spans 14 residues. V was trimmed by 7 bases and J by 9 bases, leaving 19 bases between them. The CDR3 DNA follows: TGTGCCAGCACCACAAGGTGGCTAGCAAGTGAGCAGTTCTTC. Amino acid sequence: CASTTRWLASEQFF.

This chain connects TRBV30 to TRBJ2-5; weak D call: TRBD1 (6 bases). V lost 0 bases and J 4 bases, leaving 9 bases between the germline ends. Germline V gene lookup returns CDR1 GTSNPN and CDR2 SVGIG (reference sequence). This CDR3 contains 13 residues. The chain's CDR3 is CAWSVPGVETQYF. The CDR3 region has the DNA TGTGCCTGGAGTGTCCCAGGGGTAGAGACCCAGTACTTC.

The chain recombines TRBV4-3 with TRBJ2-6; 10 nucleotides agree with TRBD2. CDR3 length equals 19 residues. J lost 3 bases, V lost 1 base, and 9 bases had no gene match. Germline V gives CDR1 LGHNA, CDR2 YSLEER. The CDR3 here is CASSQVSSGSSGGANVLTF. In DNA form, the CDR3 reads TGCGCCAGCAGCCAAGTTTCTAGCGGGAGCTCGGGTGGGGCCAACGTCCTGACTTTC.

CDR3 in amino acids: CASSPAGGYEQYF. The CDR3 nucleotides are TGTGCCAGCAGCCCCGCAGGGGGCTACGAGCAGTACTTC. The chain combines TRBV5-4 with TRBJ2-7; 7 bases are a match to TRBD1. This CDR3 contains 13 residues. With 4 bases clipped from V and 3 bases from J, the junction kept 4 bases outside the gene matches. Germline V gene sequence: CDR1 SGHNT, CDR2 YYREEE (reference sequence).

This chain connects TRBV6-5 to TRBJ2-7; TRBD2 agrees at 7 bases. The CDR3 consists of 14 residues. Unmatched junction bases numbered 8, after V lost 7 bases and J lost 2 bases. CDR1 is MNHEY and CDR2 is SVGAGI in the germline V gene. The CDR3 loop is CASMAEGGAYEQYF. CDR3 coding DNA: TGTGCCAGCATGGCCGAGGGAGGGGCCTACGAGCAGTACTTC.

The rearrangement links TRBV29-1 to TRBJ2-5; possible D gene TRBD2, 5 bases. Per the germline V gene, CDR1 is SQVTM and CDR2 is ANQGSEA. The V end lost 5 bases, the J end lost 9 bases, and 16 bases lay between the germline ends. The CDR3 totals 12 residues. The CDR3 here is CSVLAGPGAQYF. CDR3 DNA: TGCAGCGTTTTGGCAGGCCCCGGGGCCCAGTACTTC.

This clone came up a few times. J is TRBJ1-1 and V is TRBV29-1; a weak D match, TRBD1 (5 bases). The CDR3 extends over 14 amino acids. The V end was cut by 8 bases, the J end by 4 bases, with 20 bases between. Germline assignment: CDR1 SQVTM and CDR2 ANQGSEA. This CDR3 is CSSTRGAGGTEAFF. The DNA of the CDR3 is TGCAGCTCTACGCGGGGAGCGGGGGGCACTGAAGCTTTCTTT.